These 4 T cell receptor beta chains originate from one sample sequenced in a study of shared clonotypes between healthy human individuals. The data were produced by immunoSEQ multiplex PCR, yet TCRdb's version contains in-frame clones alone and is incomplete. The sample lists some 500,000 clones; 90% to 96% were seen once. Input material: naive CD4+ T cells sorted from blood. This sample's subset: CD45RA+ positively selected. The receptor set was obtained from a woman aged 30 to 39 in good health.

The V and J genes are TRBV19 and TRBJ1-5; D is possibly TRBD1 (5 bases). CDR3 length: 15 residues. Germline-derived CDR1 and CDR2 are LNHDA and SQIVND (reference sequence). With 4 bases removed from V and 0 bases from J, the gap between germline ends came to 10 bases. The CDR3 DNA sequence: TGTGCCAGTAGTAGAACAGGAGGTAGCAATCAGCCCCAGCATTTT. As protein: CASSRTGGSNQPQHF.

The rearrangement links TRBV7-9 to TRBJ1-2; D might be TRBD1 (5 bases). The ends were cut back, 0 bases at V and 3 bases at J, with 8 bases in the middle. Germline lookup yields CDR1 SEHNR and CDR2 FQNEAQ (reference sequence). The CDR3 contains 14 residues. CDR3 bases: TGTGCCAGCAGCTTAGCCGACAGATACTATGGCTACACCTTC. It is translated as CASSLADRYYGYTF.

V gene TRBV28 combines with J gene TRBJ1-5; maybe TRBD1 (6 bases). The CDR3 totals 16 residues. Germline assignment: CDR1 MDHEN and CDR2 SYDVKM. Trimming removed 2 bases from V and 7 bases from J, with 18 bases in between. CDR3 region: CASSLTAGNGGQPQHF. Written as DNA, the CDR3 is TGTGCCAGCAGTTTAACGGCGGGGAACGGGGGCCAGCCCCAGCATTTT.

CDR3 nucleotide sequence: TGTGCCAGCAGCTTAGAAGCGGGAGGTGGCACAGATACGCAGTATTTT. This codes for CASSLEAGGGTDTQYF. The chain carries TRBV11-1 and TRBJ2-3, with TRBD2 identical over 9 bases. Germline trimming cut 1 base from V and 1 base from J; bases unmatched to any gene: 3. The germline V gene encodes CDR1 SGHAT and CDR2 FQDESV (reference sequence). The CDR3 runs 16 residues.